This entry describes one T cell receptor beta chain. The sample comes from a study of blood T cell repertoires in COVID-19. Study summary: The analysed material was cDNA or gDNA that came from T cells, B-cell-depleted T cells, or PBMCs.

TCRdb keeps only in-frame clones here, not all; method: immunoSEQ multiplex PCR. The sample shows some 250,000 clones, over 75% of them seen only once. Trimming removed 4 bases at V and 2 bases at J, with 13 bases between. Germline V gene sequence: CDR1 SGHRS, CDR2 YFSETQ. CDR3 length: 15 amino acids. Specimen: peripheral blood. V usage is TRBV5-1 and J usage is TRBJ2-1; D may be TRBD1 (6 bases). This TCR was sampled from a woman aged 25 to 39 with acute or convalescent COVID-19. The CDR3 reads CASSITGTTYNEQFF. In DNA, the CDR3 is TGCGCCAGCAGCATTACCGGGACAACCTACAATGAGCAGTTCTTC.